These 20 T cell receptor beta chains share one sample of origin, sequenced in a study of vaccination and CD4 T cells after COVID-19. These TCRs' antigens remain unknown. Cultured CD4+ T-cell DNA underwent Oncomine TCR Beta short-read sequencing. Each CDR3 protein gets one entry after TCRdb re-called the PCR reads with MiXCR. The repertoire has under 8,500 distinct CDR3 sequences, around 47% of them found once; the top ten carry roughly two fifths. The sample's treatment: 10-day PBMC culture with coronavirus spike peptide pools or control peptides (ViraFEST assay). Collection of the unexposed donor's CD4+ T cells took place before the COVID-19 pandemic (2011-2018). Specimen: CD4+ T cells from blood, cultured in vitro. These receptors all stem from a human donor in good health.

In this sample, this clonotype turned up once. CDR3 coding DNA: TGTGCCAGCAGCTTAGAGAGCCTCAAGGGACGGATAGCCAAAAACATTCAGTACTTC. Amino acid sequence: CASSLESLKGRIAKNIQYF. The V call is TRBV7-8, the J call TRBJ2-4; possibly TRBD1 or TRBD2 for D (5 bases each). V gave up 1 base and J gave up 0 bases, with 19 bases separating them. This CDR3 region has 19 residues. Germline CDR1 and CDR2: SGHVS and FQNEAQ.

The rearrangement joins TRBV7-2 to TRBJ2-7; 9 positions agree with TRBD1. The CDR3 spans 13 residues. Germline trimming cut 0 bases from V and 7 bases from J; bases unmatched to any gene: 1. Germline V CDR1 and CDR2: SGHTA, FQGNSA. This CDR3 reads CASSLATGGEQYF. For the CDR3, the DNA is TGTGCCAGCAGCTTAGCGACAGGGGGAGAGCAGTACTTC.

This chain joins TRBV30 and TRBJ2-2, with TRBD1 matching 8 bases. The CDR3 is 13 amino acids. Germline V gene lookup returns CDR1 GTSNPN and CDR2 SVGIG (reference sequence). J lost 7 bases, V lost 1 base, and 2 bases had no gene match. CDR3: CAWSGQGNGELFF. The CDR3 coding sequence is TGTGCCTGGAGTGGACAGGGGAACGGGGAGCTGTTTTTT.

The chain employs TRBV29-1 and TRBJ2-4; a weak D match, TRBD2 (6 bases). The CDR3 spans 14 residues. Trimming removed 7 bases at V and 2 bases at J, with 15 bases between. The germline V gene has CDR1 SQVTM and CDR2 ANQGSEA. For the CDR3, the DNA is TGCAGCGCCGCATTGGGGGGATCCAAAAACATTCAGTACTTC. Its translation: CSAALGGSKNIQYF.

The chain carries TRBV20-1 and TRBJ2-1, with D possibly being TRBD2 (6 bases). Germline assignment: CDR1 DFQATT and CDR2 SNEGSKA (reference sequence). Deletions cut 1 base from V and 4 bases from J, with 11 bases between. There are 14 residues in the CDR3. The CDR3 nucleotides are TGCAGTGCTAGAGTCGGGAGTGGTTACAATGAGCAGTTCTTC. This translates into CSARVGSGYNEQFF.

CDR3 nucleotide sequence: TGTGCCAGCAGTTTAGTGGGGACCTCTGGAAACACCATATATTTT. Amino acids: CASSLVGTSGNTIYF. The chain carries TRBV27 and TRBJ1-3, with a weak D call TRBD1 (5 bases). Between the trimmed V and J ends, which lost 2 bases and 0 bases, there was a span of 8 bases. From germline, CDR1 is MNHEY and CDR2 SMNVEV (reference sequence). The CDR3 has 15 amino acids.

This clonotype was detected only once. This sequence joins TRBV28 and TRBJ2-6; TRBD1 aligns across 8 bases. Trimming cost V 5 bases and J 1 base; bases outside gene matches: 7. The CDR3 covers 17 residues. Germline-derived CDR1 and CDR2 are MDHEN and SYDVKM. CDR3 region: CASSARDRWSGANVLTF. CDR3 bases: TGTGCCAGCAGTGCCCGGGACAGGTGGTCTGGGGCCAACGTCCTGACTTTC.

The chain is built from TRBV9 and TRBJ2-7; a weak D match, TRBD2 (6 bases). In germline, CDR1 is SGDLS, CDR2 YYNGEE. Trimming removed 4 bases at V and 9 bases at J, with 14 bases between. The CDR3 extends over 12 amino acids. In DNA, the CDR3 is TGTGCCAGCAGCTCCTGGAGGGACGGGCAGTACTTC. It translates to CASSSWRDGQYF.

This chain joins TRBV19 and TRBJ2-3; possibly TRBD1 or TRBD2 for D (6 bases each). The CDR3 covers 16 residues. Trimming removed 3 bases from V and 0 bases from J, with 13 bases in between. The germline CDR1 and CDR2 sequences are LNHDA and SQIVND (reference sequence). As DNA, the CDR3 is TGTGCCAGTAGTATCGGGGGCGCGGGGAGCACAGATACGCAGTATTTT. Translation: CASSIGGAGSTDTQYF.

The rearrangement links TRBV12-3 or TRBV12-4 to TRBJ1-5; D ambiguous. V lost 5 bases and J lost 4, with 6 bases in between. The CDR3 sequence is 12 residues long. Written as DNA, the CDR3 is TGTGCCAGCAGTCAATATAATCAGCCCCAGCATTTT. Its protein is CASSQYNQPQHF.

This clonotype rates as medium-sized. CDR3 nucleotide sequence: TGTGCCAGCAGCATAGGGACAGGGGTGAGTATGGATCAGCCCCAGCATTTT. It specifies CASSIGTGVSMDQPQHF. The gene calls are TRBV5-5 and TRBJ1-5, with 10 bases lining up with TRBD1. There are 17 residues in the CDR3. Germline CDR1 reads SGHKS; CDR2 reads YYEKEE (reference sequence). V shed 4 bases and J 5 bases; nucleotides not matched to a gene: 12.

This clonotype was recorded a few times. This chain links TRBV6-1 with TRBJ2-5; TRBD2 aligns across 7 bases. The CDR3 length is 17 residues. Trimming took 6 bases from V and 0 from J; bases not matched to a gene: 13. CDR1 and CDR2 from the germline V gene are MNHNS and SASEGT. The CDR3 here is CASSSGLRGGYQETQYF. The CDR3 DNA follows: TGTGCCAGCAGCTCGGGACTACGCGGAGGGTACCAAGAGACCCAGTACTTC.

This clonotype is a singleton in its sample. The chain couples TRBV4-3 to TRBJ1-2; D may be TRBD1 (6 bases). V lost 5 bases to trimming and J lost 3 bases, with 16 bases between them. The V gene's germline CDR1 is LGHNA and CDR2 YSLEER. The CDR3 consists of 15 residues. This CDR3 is CASSMAGRGDYGYTF. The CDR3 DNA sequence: TGCGCCAGCAGCATGGCGGGCAGGGGAGACTATGGCTACACCTTC.

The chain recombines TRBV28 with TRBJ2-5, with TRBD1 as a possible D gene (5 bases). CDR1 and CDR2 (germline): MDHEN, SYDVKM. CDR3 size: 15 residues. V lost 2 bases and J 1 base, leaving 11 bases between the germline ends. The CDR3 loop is CASSLRGFPQETQYF. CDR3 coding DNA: TGTGCCAGCAGTTTAAGGGGCTTCCCCCAAGAGACCCAGTACTTC.

The CDR3 loop reads CASSPQPRVSSYNEQFF. The CDR3, as DNA: TGCGCCAGCAGCCCTCAGCCCCGGGTTAGCTCCTACAATGAGCAGTTCTTC. This rearrangement joins TRBV5-1 to TRBJ2-1; no clear D. The germline CDR1 and CDR2 sequences are SGHRS and YFSETQ. Deletions cut 4 bases from V and 0 bases from J, with 17 bases between. CDR3 size: 17 residues.

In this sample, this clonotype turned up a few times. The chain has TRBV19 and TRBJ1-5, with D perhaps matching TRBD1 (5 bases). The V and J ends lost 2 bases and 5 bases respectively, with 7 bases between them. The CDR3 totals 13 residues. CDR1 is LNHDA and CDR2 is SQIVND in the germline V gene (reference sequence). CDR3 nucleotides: TGTGCCAGTAGTATACAGGGTGATCAGCCCCAGCATTTT. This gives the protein CASSIQGDQPQHF.

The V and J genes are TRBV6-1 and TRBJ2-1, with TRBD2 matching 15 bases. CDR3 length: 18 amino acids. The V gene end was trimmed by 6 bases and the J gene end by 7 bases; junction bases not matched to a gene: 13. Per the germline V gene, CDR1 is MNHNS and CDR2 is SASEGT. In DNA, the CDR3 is TGTGCCAGCAGGCCGGGACTAGCGGGAGGACTGCGATGGAATGAGCAGTTCTTC. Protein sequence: CASRPGLAGGLRWNEQFF.

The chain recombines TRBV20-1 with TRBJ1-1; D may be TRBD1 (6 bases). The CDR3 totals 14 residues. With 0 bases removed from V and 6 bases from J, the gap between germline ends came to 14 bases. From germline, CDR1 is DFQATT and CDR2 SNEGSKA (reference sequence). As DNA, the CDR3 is TGCAGTGCTAGAGATCCCAGGGGAGGAGCTGAAGCTTTCTTT. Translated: CSARDPRGGAEAFF.

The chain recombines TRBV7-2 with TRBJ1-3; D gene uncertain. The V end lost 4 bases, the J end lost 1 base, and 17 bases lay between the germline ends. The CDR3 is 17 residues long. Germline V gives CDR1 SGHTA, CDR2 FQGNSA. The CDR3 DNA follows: TGTGCCAGCAGCTCCCCACTGGGCCGGCGATCTGGAAACACCATATATTTT. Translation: CASSSPLGRRSGNTIYF. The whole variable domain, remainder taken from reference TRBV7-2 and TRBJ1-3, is GAGVSQSPSNKVTEKGKDVELRCDPISGHTALYWYRQSLGQGLEFLIYFQGNSAPDKSGLPSDRFSAERTGGSVSTLTIQRTQQEDSAVYLCASSSPLGRRSGNTIYFGEGSWLTVV.

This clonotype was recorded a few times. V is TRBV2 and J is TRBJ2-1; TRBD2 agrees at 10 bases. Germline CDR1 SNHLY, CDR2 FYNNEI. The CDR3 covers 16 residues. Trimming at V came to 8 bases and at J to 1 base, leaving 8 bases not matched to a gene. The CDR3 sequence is CASHRLAGASYNEQFF. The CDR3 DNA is TGTGCCAGCCACCGCCTAGCGGGGGCTTCCTACAATGAGCAGTTCTTC.